Sequencing of this TCR beta chain was carried out in a study of T cells in localized non-small cell lung cancer. The CDR3 contains 14 residues. Germline CDR1 is MNHNS and CDR2 is SASEGT. The V and J ends lost 3 bases and 5 bases respectively, with 13 bases between them. The data were produced by immunoSEQ multiplex PCR, yet TCRdb's version contains in-frame clones alone and is incomplete. The sample has 45,000 to 60,000 clones, 80% to 90% seen once. The sample here was peripheral blood, taken before any cancer treatment. This rearrangement joins TRBV6-1 to TRBJ1-1; D might be TRBD1 (6 bases). The sequence came from a woman aged 35-75 years with stage I lung adenocarcinoma. CDR3 sequence: CASSDRGGRTEAFF. In DNA form, the CDR3 reads TGTGCCAGCAGTGACAGGGGAGGAAGAACTGAAGCTTTCTTT.